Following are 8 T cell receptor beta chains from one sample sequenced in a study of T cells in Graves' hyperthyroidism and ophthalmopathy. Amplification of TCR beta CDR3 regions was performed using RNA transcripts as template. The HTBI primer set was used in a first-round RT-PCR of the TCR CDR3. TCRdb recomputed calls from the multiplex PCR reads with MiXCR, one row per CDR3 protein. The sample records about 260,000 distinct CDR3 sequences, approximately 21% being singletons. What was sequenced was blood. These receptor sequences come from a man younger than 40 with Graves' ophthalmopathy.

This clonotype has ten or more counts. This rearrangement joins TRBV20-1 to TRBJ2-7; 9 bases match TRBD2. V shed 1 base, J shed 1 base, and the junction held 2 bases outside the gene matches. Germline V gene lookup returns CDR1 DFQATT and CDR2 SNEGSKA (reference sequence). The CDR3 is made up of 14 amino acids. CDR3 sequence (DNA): TGCAGTGCTAGAGGGCGGGAGGGGTCCTACGAGCAGTACTTC. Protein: CSARGREGSYEQYF.

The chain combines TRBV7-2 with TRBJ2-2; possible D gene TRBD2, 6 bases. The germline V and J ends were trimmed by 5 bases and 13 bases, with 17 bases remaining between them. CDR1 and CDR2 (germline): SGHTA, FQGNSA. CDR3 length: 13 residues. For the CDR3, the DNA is TGTGCCAGCAGCCCCCGTGGAGGGGCGGGGCTGTTTTTT. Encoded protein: CASSPRGGAGLFF. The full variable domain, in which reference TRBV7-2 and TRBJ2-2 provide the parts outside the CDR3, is GAGVSQSPSNKVTEKGKDVELRCDPISGHTALYWYRQSLGQGLEFLIYFQGNSAPDKSGLPSDRFSAERTGGSVSTLTIQRTQQEDSAVYLCASSPRGGAGLFFGEGSRLTVL.

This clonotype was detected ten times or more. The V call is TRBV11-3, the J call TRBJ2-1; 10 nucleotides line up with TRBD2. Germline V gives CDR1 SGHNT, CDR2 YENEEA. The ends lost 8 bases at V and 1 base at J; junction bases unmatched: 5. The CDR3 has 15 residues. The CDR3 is CASRQREGSYNEQFF. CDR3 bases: TGTGCCAGCCGCCAGCGGGAGGGTTCCTACAATGAGCAGTTCTTC.

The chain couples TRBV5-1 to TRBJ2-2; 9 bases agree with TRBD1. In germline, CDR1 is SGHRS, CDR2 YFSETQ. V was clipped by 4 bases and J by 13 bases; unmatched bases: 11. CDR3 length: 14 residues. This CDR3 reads CASSAAGTGNRLFF. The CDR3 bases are TGCGCCAGCAGCGCCGCCGGGACAGGGAATCGGCTGTTTTTT.

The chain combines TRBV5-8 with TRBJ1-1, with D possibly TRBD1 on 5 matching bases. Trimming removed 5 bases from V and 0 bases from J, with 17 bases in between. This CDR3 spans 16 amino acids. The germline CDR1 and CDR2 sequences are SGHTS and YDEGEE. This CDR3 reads CASSSDSYFMNTEAFF. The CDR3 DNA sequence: TGTGCCAGCAGTTCCGACAGCTACTTTATGAACACTGAAGCTTTCTTT.

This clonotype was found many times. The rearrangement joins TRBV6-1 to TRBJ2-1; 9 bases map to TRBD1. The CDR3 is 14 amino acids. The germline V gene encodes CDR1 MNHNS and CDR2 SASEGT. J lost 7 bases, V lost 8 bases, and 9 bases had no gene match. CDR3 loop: CASQRTGGKNEQFF. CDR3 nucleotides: TGTGCCAGCCAACGTACAGGGGGCAAGAATGAGCAGTTCTTC.

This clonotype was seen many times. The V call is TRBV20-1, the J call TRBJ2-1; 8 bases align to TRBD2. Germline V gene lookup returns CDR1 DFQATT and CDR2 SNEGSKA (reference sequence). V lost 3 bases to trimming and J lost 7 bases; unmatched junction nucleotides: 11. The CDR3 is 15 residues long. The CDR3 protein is CSARTPSGSQNEQFF. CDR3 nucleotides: TGCAGTGCTAGGACCCCCAGCGGGAGTCAAAATGAGCAGTTCTTC.

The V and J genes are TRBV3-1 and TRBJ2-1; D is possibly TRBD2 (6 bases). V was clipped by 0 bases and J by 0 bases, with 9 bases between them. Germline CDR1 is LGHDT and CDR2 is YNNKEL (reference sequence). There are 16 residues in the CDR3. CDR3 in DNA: TGTGCCAGCAGCCAAGAACCGGGAGCCTCCTACAATGAGCAGTTCTTC. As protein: CASSQEPGASYNEQFF.